Following are 32 T cell receptor beta chains from one sample sequenced in a study of blood T cell repertoires in COVID-19. Libraries were prepared by immunoSEQ multiplex PCR; TCRdb keeps only in-frame clonotypes and omits some of them. Of 150,000 to 200,000 clones in the sample, approximately 80% were seen once. Input material: peripheral blood. These receptors originate from a woman aged 60-70 years with acute or convalescent COVID-19.

The V call is TRBV27, the J call TRBJ2-7; TRBD1 matches at 7 bases. Germline lookup yields CDR1 MNHEY and CDR2 SMNVEV (reference sequence). The CDR3 runs to 13 residues. Trimming removed 6 bases from V and 3 bases from J; junction bases left unmatched: 5. The CDR3 DNA reads TGTGCCAGCAGCCGGGACAGTCGCTACGAGCAGTACTTC. Its protein is CASSRDSRYEQYF.

This chain links TRBV5-1 with TRBJ2-3, with 8 bases identical to TRBD1. The CDR3 sequence is 15 residues long. The germline gives CDR1 SGHRS, CDR2 YFSETQ. V was pared by 4 bases and J by 0 bases, with 4 bases of the junction left unmatched. The CDR3 DNA is TGCGCCAGCAGCCTGGGACAGGTTAGCACAGATACGCAGTATTTT. Translation gives CASSLGQVSTDTQYF.

The chain is built from TRBV4-1 and TRBJ1-2; TRBD1 might be the D (5 bases). The CDR3 has 13 residues. Germline CDR1 reads MGHRA; CDR2 reads YSYEKL. Trimming left V 9 bases short and J 4 bases short, with 15 bases between. CDR3 amino acids: CASRDLHSYGYTF. For the CDR3, the DNA is TGCGCCAGTAGGGACTTACATTCCTATGGCTACACCTTC.

This rearrangement joins TRBV18 to TRBJ1-6; 7 bases are a match to TRBD1. The CDR3 covers 14 residues. V shed 3 bases, J shed 6 bases, and the junction held 2 bases outside the gene matches. Germline-derived CDR1 and CDR2 are KGHSH and LQKENI. CDR3 protein: CASSPDRTNSPLHF. The CDR3 nucleotides read TGTGCCAGCTCACCGGACAGGACTAATTCACCCCTCCACTTT.

The V and J genes are TRBV15 and TRBJ2-7; D is possibly TRBD1 (5 bases). The CDR3 is made up of 15 amino acids. V was cut by 0 bases and J by 1 base, with 10 bases left in between. The germline V gene encodes CDR1 LNHNV and CDR2 YYDKDF (reference sequence). This chain's CDR3 is CATSRETGVSYEQYF. For the CDR3, the DNA is TGTGCCACCAGCAGAGAAACAGGCGTTTCCTACGAGCAGTACTTC.

The DNA of the CDR3 is TGTGCCAGCAGTTTCCACGTGAGCTCCTATAATTCACCCCTCCACTTT. Translated, it gives CASSFHVSSYNSPLHF. The rearrangement joins TRBV28 to TRBJ1-6; D is ambiguous. Between the trimmed V and J ends, which lost 3 bases and 0 bases, there was a span of 9 bases. CDR3 size: 16 residues. Germline V lookup: CDR1 MDHEN, CDR2 SYDVKM.

V and J are TRBV5-1 and TRBJ2-7; the D gene is possibly TRBD2 (6 bases). V dropped 5 bases and J dropped 0 bases, with 12 bases sitting between them. Germline V gives CDR1 SGHRS, CDR2 YFSETQ. CDR3 length equals 14 residues. CDR3 DNA sequence: TGCGCCAGCAGTCCTCAGGGAGGCTCCTACGAGCAGTACTTC. It translates to CASSPQGGSYEQYF.

V gene TRBV18 combines with J gene TRBJ1-1; a weak D match, TRBD1 (5 bases). The ends were cut back, 3 bases at V and 1 base at J, with 12 bases in the middle. Germline CDR1 and CDR2: KGHSH and LQKENI. The CDR3 totals 15 residues. The CDR3 DNA is TGTGCCAGCTCACCCTTAGACAGTGGGAACACTGAAGCTTTCTTT. Residues: CASSPLDSGNTEAFF.

The chain carries TRBV25-1 and TRBJ1-6; no clear D gene. The CDR3 totals 15 residues. Germline loops: CDR1 MGHDK, CDR2 SYGVNS. V was trimmed by 0 bases and J by 7 bases, leaving 10 bases between them. The CDR3 DNA sequence: TGTGCCAGCAGTGAATACGGCGGTAGAAATTCACCCCTCCACTTT. It translates to CASSEYGGRNSPLHF. The variable domain in full, completed from reference TRBV25-1 and TRBJ1-6, reads EADIYQTPRYLVIGTGKKITLECSQTMGHDKMYWYQQDPGMELHLIHYSYGVNSTEKGDLSSESTVSRIRTEHFPLTLESARPSHTSQYLCASSEYGGRNSPLHFGNGTRLTVT.

Only a few counts were recorded for this clone. V and J are TRBV29-1 and TRBJ1-2, with 7 bases fitting TRBD1. This CDR3 has 13 residues. The trim removed 3 bases at V and 6 bases at J, leaving 7 bases unmatched. Germline CDR1 and CDR2: SQVTM and ANQGSEA. The DNA for the CDR3 is TGCAGCGTTGATTCGACAGGGTACAATGGCTACACCTTC. Translation: CSVDSTGYNGYTF.

The chain is built from TRBV28 and TRBJ2-3; D gene unclear. CDR1 is MDHEN, CDR2 SYDVKM, per germline. This CDR3 is built from 14 residues. Trimming removed 3 bases at V and 2 bases at J, with 9 bases between. CDR3 in amino acids: CASSLNSPTDTQYF. Here the CDR3 DNA reads TGTGCCAGCAGTTTGAACTCTCCCACAGATACGCAGTATTTT.

The V gene is TRBV7-2, the J gene TRBJ2-3, with 9 bases identical to TRBD2. Trimming removed 4 bases from V and 2 bases from J; junction bases left unmatched: 16. Germline loops: CDR1 SGHTA, CDR2 FQGNSA. The CDR3 has 19 amino acids. CDR3 sequence (DNA): TGTGCCAGCAGCTCACCCTTCGGTGGGCGGGGGGGCCTCACAGATACGCAGTATTTT. Protein sequence: CASSSPFGGRGGLTDTQYF.

As for this clone: Other DNA sequences in this sample translate to the same CDR3. The chain combines TRBV10-3 with TRBJ1-1; D gene ambiguous. The CDR3 runs 13 residues. The germline CDR1 and CDR2 sequences are ENHRY and SYGVKD. Trimming removed 6 bases at V and 2 bases at J, with 10 bases between. CDR3 sequence (DNA): TGTGCCATCAGCCCGACGGGTAACACTGAAGCTTTCTTT. Its translation: CAISPTGNTEAFF.

V is TRBV7-9 and J is TRBJ2-1; 13 bases are shared with TRBD2. Unmatched junction bases numbered 5, after V lost 3 bases and J lost 6 bases. Germline V gene sequence: CDR1 SEHNR, CDR2 FQNEAQ (reference sequence). The CDR3 is 16 amino acids. CDR3 in amino acids: CASSFPTSGGPNEQFF. The CDR3 DNA is TGTGCCAGCAGCTTCCCGACTAGCGGGGGGCCCAATGAGCAGTTCTTC.

This clone was counted only a few times. The J gene is TRBJ1-1, the V gene TRBV5-6; maybe TRBD1 (6 bases). This CDR3 is 13 amino acids long. Germline lookup yields CDR1 SGHDT and CDR2 YYEEEE. Trimming took off 4 bases at V and 3 bases at J, with 10 bases between the two ends. The CDR3 region has the DNA TGTGCCAGCAGCGCTGGGACACACACTGAAGCTTTCTTT. Protein: CASSAGTHTEAFF.

This chain joins TRBV5-6 and TRBJ1-4; D is perhaps TRBD1 (5 bases). Trimming took 1 base from V and 5 from J, leaving 12 bases between them. Per germline, CDR1 SGHDT and CDR2 YYEEEE. The CDR3 totals 15 residues. CDR3 loop: CASSLNPGLNEKLFF. The CDR3 coding sequence is TGTGCCAGCAGCTTGAATCCGGGACTCAATGAAAAACTGTTTTTT.

This clone appeared a single time. V and J are TRBV9 and TRBJ2-2, with D possibly being TRBD2 (6 bases). The CDR3 loop spans 15 amino acids. Trimming took off 0 bases at V and 5 bases at J, with 11 bases between the two ends. The germline gives CDR1 SGDLS, CDR2 YYNGEE. The CDR3: CASSVGLVETGELFF. The CDR3 DNA reads TGTGCCAGCAGCGTAGGACTAGTTGAAACCGGGGAGCTGTTTTTT.

This rearrangement joins TRBV7-8 to TRBJ1-5; tentatively, D is TRBD1 (6 bases). Germline V lookup: CDR1 SGHVS, CDR2 FQNEAQ. The CDR3 has 18 residues. V gave up 2 bases and J gave up 1 base, with 18 bases separating them. CDR3 coding DNA: TGTGCCAGCAGCTTAAGGGACAAAGTGGGTATAAGCAATCAGCCCCAGCATTTT. Protein: CASSLRDKVGISNQPQHF.

The chain recombines TRBV9 with TRBJ2-5; 11 nucleotides align to TRBD2. CDR3 length: 16 amino acids. The germline V gene encodes CDR1 SGDLS and CDR2 YYNGEE. The V segment lost 2 bases and the J segment 1 base; nucleotides outside the gene matches: 4. CDR3 region: CASSVTSGGVQETQYF. The CDR3 nucleotides are TGTGCCAGCAGCGTTACTAGCGGGGGCGTCCAAGAGACCCAGTACTTC.

The V gene is TRBV4-3, the J gene TRBJ1-6; no firm D call. The CDR3 extends over 15 amino acids. Germline CDR1 reads LGHNA; CDR2 reads YSLEER. The V and J ends lost 4 bases and 0 bases respectively, with 7 bases between them. The CDR3 here is CASSPRSSYNSPLHF. The CDR3, as DNA: TGCGCCAGCAGCCCGCGGAGCTCCTATAATTCACCCCTCCACTTT.

This clone has just a few counts. This rearrangement joins TRBV7-9 to TRBJ1-3, with D unresolved. The CDR3 runs 12 residues. Trimming pared 7 bases from V and 3 bases from J, leaving 7 bases between. The germline V gene has CDR1 SEHNR and CDR2 FQNEAQ (reference sequence). The CDR3 nucleotides read TGTGCCAGCAAGCGGGTTGGAAACACCATATATTTT. Translation: CASKRVGNTIYF.

This sequence joins TRBV19 and TRBJ2-2; possibly TRBD2 for D (6 bases). Deletions cut 7 bases from V and 0 bases from J, with 18 bases between. This CDR3 is built from 17 residues. In germline, CDR1 is LNHDA, CDR2 SQIVND (reference sequence). The CDR3 coding sequence is TGTGCCAGTACCACCGATGGGCGGGGAGCGAACACCGGGGAGCTGTTTTTT. Protein: CASTTDGRGANTGELFF.

The chain has TRBV11-2 and TRBJ2-1, with 13 bases identical to TRBD2. The CDR3 extends over 16 amino acids. V shed 5 bases, J shed 4 bases, and the junction held 5 bases outside the gene matches. Germline-derived CDR1 and CDR2 are SGHAT and FQNNGV. The CDR3 DNA is TGTGCCAGCAGCCCGGGACTAGCGGGGTATTACAATGAGCAGTTCTTC. This translates into CASSPGLAGYYNEQFF.

This clone turned up a few times. V is TRBV25-1 and J is TRBJ2-1; D unresolved. The germline V gene encodes CDR1 MGHDK and CDR2 SYGVNS. This CDR3 has 12 residues. V shed 3 bases and J shed 6 bases, with 6 bases lying between them. The CDR3 spells CASSDRLNEQFF. The DNA for the CDR3 is TGTGCCAGCAGTGACAGGCTCAATGAGCAGTTCTTC.

The rearrangement links TRBV19 to TRBJ2-2; D is possibly TRBD1 (6 bases). CDR1 is LNHDA, CDR2 SQIVND, per germline (reference sequence). This CDR3 contains 14 residues. V lost 7 bases and J lost 1, with 10 bases in between. The CDR3, as DNA: TGTGCCAGTAAGACAGGTTTGAACACCGGGGAGCTGTTTTTT. This encodes CASKTGLNTGELFF.

J is TRBJ1-5 and V is TRBV19; tentative D call: TRBD1 (5 bases). CDR3 length: 13 amino acids. The V and J ends lost 6 bases and 6 bases respectively, with 12 bases between them. Germline values: CDR1 LNHDA, CDR2 SQIVND (reference sequence). This CDR3 is CASRGREGQPQHF. The CDR3 DNA reads TGTGCCAGTAGGGGCAGGGAGGGTCAGCCCCAGCATTTT.

In regard to this clone: The same CDR3 is also encoded by other DNA sequences in this sample. The rearrangement joins TRBV20-1 to TRBJ2-7; TRBD1 agrees at 8 bases. Germline values: CDR1 DFQATT, CDR2 SNEGSKA (reference sequence). Germline trimming cut 3 bases from V and 3 bases from J; bases unmatched to any gene: 4. The CDR3 has 13 amino acids. The CDR3 sequence is CSASPGGVYEQYF. The CDR3 DNA sequence: TGCAGTGCTAGTCCAGGGGGCGTCTACGAGCAGTACTTC.

This clone showed up just a few times. This rearrangement joins TRBV6-5 to TRBJ1-2; TRBD1 matches 9 bases. CDR3 size: 15 residues. J lost 7 bases, V lost 8 bases, and 14 bases had no gene match. CDR1 is MNHEY, CDR2 SVGAGI, per germline. CDR3 in DNA: TGTGCCAGCGCTGGACAGGGGTTCACCCTCGGTGGCTACACCTTC. Protein product: CASAGQGFTLGGYTF.

This clone was seen only once. V usage is TRBV24-1 and J usage is TRBJ2-1; TRBD2 matches at 8 bases. The CDR3 is made up of 16 amino acids. J gave up 3 bases and V 6 bases, and 9 bases lay outside the gene matches. Germline V gives CDR1 KGHDR, CDR2 SFDVKD. CDR3 residues: CATSTAGGPLYNEQFF. The CDR3 region has the DNA TGTGCCACCAGTACGGCGGGGGGACCACTCTACAATGAGCAGTTCTTC.

The V and J genes are TRBV29-1 and TRBJ1-1; no definite D call. This CDR3 is 12 amino acids long. The germline gives CDR1 SQVTM, CDR2 ANQGSEA. The ends were cut back, 2 bases at V and 1 base at J, with 5 bases in the middle. The CDR3 DNA is TGCAGCGTTGAAATGCGGAACACTGAAGCTTTCTTT. This encodes CSVEMRNTEAFF.

Only one count was recorded for this clone. The chain uses TRBV19 and TRBJ1-3; no definite D call. Germline assignment: CDR1 LNHDA and CDR2 SQIVND (reference sequence). This CDR3 has 13 residues. The V and J ends lost 3 bases and 6 bases respectively, with 9 bases between them. CDR3 amino acids: CASSIDQKNTIYF. The CDR3 region has the DNA TGTGCCAGTAGTATCGATCAGAAAAACACCATATATTTT.

This clone was observed a single time. The gene calls are TRBV29-1 and TRBJ2-5, with 7 bases that match TRBD1. The trim removed 0 bases at V and 0 bases at J, leaving 10 bases unmatched. Germline values: CDR1 SQVTM, CDR2 ANQGSEA. This CDR3 is built from 17 residues. The CDR3 nucleotides read TGCAGCGTTGAAGAAAAAGACAGGGCAACGTACCAAGAGACCCAGTACTTC. Residues: CSVEEKDRATYQETQYF.